This T cell receptor (beta chain) was profiled in a study of vaccination and CD4 T cells after COVID-19. Looking at the study overall: The post-COVID sampling time was a median 101 days after diagnosis, ranging from 35 to 161.

Germline V gene data show CDR1 as KGHSH and CDR2 as LQKENI. CDR3 length: 13 amino acids. V lost 2 bases and J 1 base, leaving 4 bases between the germline ends. Cultured CD4+ T cell DNA was sequenced using the Oncomine TCR Beta short-read assay. TCRdb re-called the PCR reads through MiXCR, storing one row per CDR3 protein. The repertoire holds more than 13,000 distinct CDR3 sequences, with around 40% as singletons. This clonotype was counted a few times. Its antigen is not known. Documented treatment: approximately 10-day PBMC culture with coronavirus spike peptide pools or control peptides (ViraFEST assay). Before Alpha, Beta and Delta appeared in the US, convalescents tested positive (March–late 2020).

The clonotype was recovered from a human donor who had recovered from COVID-19. The sequenced material came from CD4+ T cells from blood, cultured in vitro. V and J are TRBV18 and TRBJ2-3; D ambiguous. The CDR3 DNA reads TGTGCCAGCTCACCAAGGGGCACAGATACGCAGTATTTT. Translating it yields CASSPRGTDTQYF.